One T cell receptor (beta chain) is described in this entry. What it binds is not known. The data stem from a study of shared clonotypes between healthy human individuals. Study background: The study drew on a couple of women and a few men aged 18 to 49 as donors.

For every subset, genomic DNA was evenly distributed across several immunoSEQ plates. Measured with immunoSEQ multiplex PCR; TCRdb has only the in-frame clones, and not every one. The sample has some 2,100,000 clones, 90% to 97% seen once. Broader study findings: About 5% of naive CD4 clonotypes were shared across a few donors.

In the CD4+ fraction, cells were divided into CD45RA+ naive and CD45RA-negative memory subsets. Germline V gene lookup returns CDR1 MGHRA and CDR2 YSYEKL. The CDR3 loop spans 14 amino acids. V was trimmed by 4 bases and J by 5 bases, leaving 15 bases between them. The genes are TRBV4-1 and TRBJ2-7; the D call may be TRBD1 or TRBD2 (5 bases each). The sequence came from a man aged 18 to 29 in good health. The sample was naive CD4+ T cells sorted from blood. Subset in this sample: CD45RA+ positively selected. CDR3: CASSLRDEKDEQYF. CDR3 nucleotide sequence: TGCGCCAGCAGCCTCCGGGACGAAAAAGACGAGCAGTACTTC.